This passage covers 28 T cell receptor beta chains from one sample sequenced in a study of cytomegalovirus exposure and HLA in healthy donors. TCRdb keeps only in-frame clones here, not all; method: immunoSEQ multiplex PCR. The sample carries about 240,000 clones, around 88% recorded once. What was sequenced was PBMCs. The receptors shown here come from a woman aged 30 to 39 in good health and CMV-seropositive.

This sequence joins TRBV2 and TRBJ2-3, with TRBD1 matching over 11 bases. Germline CDR1 and CDR2: SNHLY and FYNNEI. There are 15 residues in the CDR3. The J segment lost 8 bases and the V segment lost 5 bases, leaving 9 bases of the junction unmatched. CDR3 sequence (DNA): TGTGCCAGCAGTACGAGGACAGGGGGCGTCGCTACGCAGTATTTT. Amino acid sequence: CASSTRTGGVATQYF.

The chain recombines TRBV5-1 with TRBJ1-3, with 11 bases matching TRBD1. The CDR3 consists of 16 residues. CDR1 is SGHRS and CDR2 is YFSETQ in the germline V gene. V gave up 0 bases and J gave up 12 bases; unmatched junction bases: 11. CDR3 DNA: TGCGCCAGCAGCTTGGACCCCGAGGACAGGGGGCAGGGCATATATTTT. This sequence encodes CASSLDPEDRGQGIYF.

The chain has TRBV13 and TRBJ1-1; D gene uncertain. Germline assignment: CDR1 PRHDT and CDR2 FYEKMQ (reference sequence). Deletions cut 1 base from V and 4 bases from J, with 7 bases between. The CDR3 has 13 amino acids. The CDR3 loop reads CASSLATGTEAFF. The CDR3 region has the DNA TGTGCCAGCAGCTTAGCTACGGGCACTGAAGCTTTCTTT.

The genes are TRBV7-9 and TRBJ1-2; the match to TRBD1 covers 9 bases. The CDR3 is 16 amino acids. The trim removed 1 base at V and 8 bases at J, leaving 11 bases unmatched. CDR1 and CDR2 from the germline V gene are SEHNR and FQNEAQ (reference sequence). The CDR3: CASSLGMGQGSPGYTF. CDR3 DNA: TGTGCCAGCAGCTTAGGAATGGGACAGGGATCGCCCGGCTACACCTTC.

In DNA form, the CDR3 reads TGTGCCAGCACCCAAACAGGGCCGGTCACTGAAGCTTTCTTT. As protein: CASTQTGPVTEAFF. This chain connects TRBV7-2 to TRBJ1-1, with TRBD1 as a possible D gene (6 bases). The ends were cut back, 7 bases at V and 4 bases at J, with 16 bases in the middle. This CDR3 comprises 14 residues. Germline V lookup: CDR1 SGHTA, CDR2 FQGNSA.

The gene calls are TRBV29-1 and TRBJ2-1, with 12 bases aligning to TRBD2. Trimming at V came to 2 bases and at J to 8 bases, leaving 10 bases not matched to a gene. The germline V gene has CDR1 SQVTM and CDR2 ANQGSEA. The CDR3 loop spans 16 amino acids. Written as DNA, the CDR3 is TGCAGCGTTGAACTGACTAGCGGGGGTAGGAGGGATGAGCAGTTCTTC. This codes for CSVELTSGGRRDEQFF.

The chain has TRBV5-1 and TRBJ2-7; D gene unclear. The V gene lost 4 bases and the J gene lost 0 bases, with 14 bases spanning the gap. This CDR3 spans 15 amino acids. The germline gives CDR1 SGHRS, CDR2 YFSETQ. CDR3 loop: CASSVEDRSSYEQYF. The CDR3 DNA reads TGCGCCAGCAGCGTAGAAGACCGGAGCTCCTACGAGCAGTACTTC.

This clone was seen once. The chain combines TRBV5-1 with TRBJ2-3; TRBD2 might be the D (6 bases). V lost 0 bases and J lost 5, with 7 bases in between. Germline V lookup: CDR1 SGHRS, CDR2 YFSETQ. The CDR3 runs to 13 residues. The CDR3, as DNA: TGCGCCAGCAGCTTGGGTAGCGGAGATACGCAGTATTTT. This encodes CASSLGSGDTQYF.

The chain has TRBV6-6 and TRBJ2-1, with 8 bases fitting TRBD2. The CDR3 sequence is 14 residues long. The V and J ends lost 7 bases and 6 bases, in that order; junction bases with no gene match: 8. Germline V gene sequence: CDR1 MNHNY, CDR2 SVGAGI (reference sequence). CDR3 in DNA: TGTGCCAGCAACCCCGGGACTAGTCTCAATGAGCAGTTCTTC. Its translation is CASNPGTSLNEQFF.

The genes are TRBV2 and TRBJ1-2, with 7 positions matching TRBD1. V dropped 10 bases and J dropped 4; count of bases not matched to a gene: 6. CDR3 length: 12 amino acids. The germline V gene has CDR1 SNHLY and CDR2 FYNNEI. In nucleotides, the CDR3 is TGTGCCACTTCCGGGACAGTCTATGGCTACACCTTC. This codes for CATSGTVYGYTF.

The chain links TRBV5-6 to TRBJ1-2; possible D gene TRBD1, 5 bases. Germline assignment: CDR1 SGHDT and CDR2 YYEEEE. Deletions cut 5 bases from V and 4 bases from J, with 12 bases between. CDR3 length: 13 amino acids. In DNA, the CDR3 is TGTGCCAGCAGGACACAGGTGCTCTATGGCTACACCTTC. Its translation: CASRTQVLYGYTF.

The chain employs TRBV11-3 and TRBJ2-7, with 15 positions matching TRBD2. Germline trimming cut 5 bases from V and 1 base from J; bases unmatched to any gene: 9. Germline lookup yields CDR1 SGHNT and CDR2 YENEEA. This CDR3 has 18 residues. The CDR3 sequence is CASSGPGLAGGVSYEQYF. CDR3 coding DNA: TGTGCCAGCAGCGGGCCGGGACTAGCGGGGGGAGTTTCCTACGAGCAGTACTTC.

The gene calls are TRBV6-1 and TRBJ2-7; 7 bases agree with TRBD2. Germline V gene sequence: CDR1 MNHNS, CDR2 SASEGT. The V segment lost 1 base and the J segment 1 base; nucleotides outside the gene matches: 4. The CDR3 totals 15 residues. The CDR3 bases are TGTGCCAGCAGTGAAGGTGGGGGGGGGTCCTACGAGCAGTACTTC. As protein: CASSEGGGGSYEQYF.

The chain is built from TRBV6-1 and TRBJ2-7, with TRBD2 matching 13 bases. Germline V gene data show CDR1 as MNHNS and CDR2 as SASEGT. The CDR3 is 17 amino acids. J lost 2 bases, V lost 3 bases, and 7 bases had no gene match. The CDR3 region is CASSDTGLAGAPYEQYF. Written as DNA, the CDR3 is TGTGCCAGCAGTGACACAGGACTAGCGGGAGCCCCCTACGAGCAGTACTTC.

The CDR3 nucleotides are TGCGCCAGCAGTCGACCACAGGGGGCGACTGGAAACACCATATATTTT. Protein: CASSRPQGATGNTIYF. This chain uses TRBV4-1 with TRBJ1-3; TRBD1 matches 9 bases. CDR3 length: 16 residues. Trimming removed 6 bases from V and 2 bases from J; junction bases left unmatched: 8. From germline, CDR1 is MGHRA and CDR2 YSYEKL.

This chain connects TRBV5-4 to TRBJ2-1, with TRBD2 matching over 12 bases. CDR1 SGHNT and CDR2 YYREEE come from the germline V gene (reference sequence). This CDR3 is 14 amino acids long. The V segment lost 4 bases and the J segment 5 bases; nucleotides outside the gene matches: 1. CDR3 bases: TGTGCCAGCAGCCGACTAGCGGGAGACAATGAGCAGTTCTTC. It encodes CASSRLAGDNEQFF. Looking up the rest from reference TRBV5-4 and TRBJ2-1 gives the full variable domain: ETGVTQSPTHLIKTRGQQVTLRCSSQSGHNTVSWYQQALGQGPQFIFQYYREEENGRGNFPPRFSGLQFPNYSSELNVNALELDDSALYLCASSRLAGDNEQFFGPGTRLTVL.

The V call is TRBV4-1, the J call TRBJ1-1; a weak D match, TRBD1 (6 bases). The CDR3 contains 17 residues. CDR1 MGHRA and CDR2 YSYEKL come from the germline V gene. V gave up 2 bases and J gave up 5 bases, with 21 bases separating them. Written as DNA, the CDR3 is TGCGCCAGCAGCCAAAGCACGGTGACAGGAGTTTTAACTGAAGCTTTCTTT. Translated, it gives CASSQSTVTGVLTEAFF.

This rearrangement joins TRBV5-1 to TRBJ1-3, with D possibly TRBD1 on 5 matching bases. There are 13 residues in the CDR3. V was clipped by 4 bases and J by 5 bases, with 10 bases between them. The germline V gene has CDR1 SGHRS and CDR2 YFSETQ. CDR3 amino acids: CASSRDFRNTIYF. The CDR3 nucleotides are TGCGCCAGCAGCAGGGACTTTAGAAACACCATATATTTT.

The J gene is TRBJ2-7, the V gene TRBV18; possibly TRBD2 for D (6 bases). The germline V and J ends were trimmed by 1 base and 3 bases, with 10 bases remaining between them. This CDR3 has 14 amino acids. Germline V CDR1 and CDR2: KGHSH, LQKENI. The CDR3 loop reads CASSPREEGYEQYF. CDR3 in DNA: TGTGCCAGCTCACCACGGGAGGAGGGCTACGAGCAGTACTTC.

The V and J genes are TRBV6-1 and TRBJ2-2; D is unclear. Germline CDR1 reads MNHNS; CDR2 reads SASEGT. The CDR3 loop spans 13 amino acids. The V gene lost 7 bases and the J gene lost 1 base, with 7 bases spanning the gap. CDR3: CASTQMNTGELFF. The CDR3 DNA reads TGTGCCAGCACACAAATGAACACCGGGGAGCTGTTTTTT.

This clone has only a few counts. The CDR3 loop reads CASSERSTDTQYF. The CDR3 bases are TGTGCCAGCAGTGAGCGGAGCACAGATACGCAGTATTTT. V usage is TRBV6-4 and J usage is TRBJ2-3, with D uncertain. The length of the CDR3 is 13 residues. The V end lost 3 bases, the J end lost 0 bases, and 4 bases lay between the germline ends. Germline V gene data show CDR1 as MRHNA and CDR2 as SNTAGT.

This rearrangement joins TRBV5-1 to TRBJ1-1; unclear D gene. The length of the CDR3 is 15 residues. Germline CDR1 SGHRS, CDR2 YFSETQ. V shed 7 bases and J shed 4 bases, with 20 bases lying between them. For the CDR3, the DNA is TGCGCCAGCGCCAAATCGGCGGGTTTGGCCACTGAAGCTTTCTTT. This sequence encodes CASAKSAGLATEAFF.

V is TRBV10-3 and J is TRBJ1-4; TRBD1 agrees at 8 bases. Germline lookup yields CDR1 ENHRY and CDR2 SYGVKD. CDR3 size: 17 residues. V shed 3 bases and J 1 base; nucleotides not matched to a gene: 7. The CDR3 reads CAISDTGRGLTNEKLFF. The CDR3 DNA sequence: TGTGCCATCAGTGATACTGGCAGGGGGCTAACTAATGAAAAACTGTTTTTT.

This rearrangement joins TRBV28 to TRBJ1-1; 8 bases are a match to TRBD1. V was pared by 6 bases and J by 5 bases, with 11 bases of the junction left unmatched. This CDR3 has 15 residues. Germline CDR1 and CDR2: MDHEN and SYDVKM. CDR3 in amino acids: CASSPQDRVWTEAFF. For the CDR3, the DNA is TGTGCCAGCAGCCCCCAGGACAGGGTGTGGACTGAAGCTTTCTTT.

The chain recombines TRBV5-4 with TRBJ2-7; D perhaps matches TRBD2 (7 bases). CDR3 length: 16 amino acids. CDR1 is SGHNT, CDR2 YYREEE, per germline (reference sequence). V lost 4 bases and J lost 4, with 21 bases in between. CDR3 in DNA: TGTGCCAGCAGCCCAGGGGAGGGACGGACCGGTTACGAGCAGTACTTC. Translated, it gives CASSPGEGRTGYEQYF.

V is TRBV18 and J is TRBJ2-2; D perhaps matches TRBD1 (5 bases). The germline CDR1 and CDR2 sequences are KGHSH and LQKENI. The CDR3 totals 15 residues. The germline V and J ends were trimmed by 3 bases and 5 bases, with 13 bases remaining between them. Written as DNA, the CDR3 is TGTGCCAGCTCACCGTCCAGGGTCGGGACCGGGGAGCTGTTTTTT. This translates into CASSPSRVGTGELFF.

The count of this clone is one. The chain uses TRBV28 and TRBJ1-5; 7 nucleotides align to TRBD1. Germline CDR1 and CDR2: MDHEN and SYDVKM. The CDR3 has 16 amino acids. After removal of 5 bases from V and 0 bases from J, the junction contained 7 bases not matched to a gene. The CDR3 sequence: CASSGDSVYSNQPQHF. CDR3 DNA: TGTGCCAGCAGTGGGGACAGCGTTTATAGCAATCAGCCCCAGCATTTT.

V usage is TRBV28 and J usage is TRBJ2-5; D is perhaps TRBD1 (6 bases). With 6 bases removed from V and 6 bases from J, the gap between germline ends came to 26 bases. Germline loops: CDR1 MDHEN, CDR2 SYDVKM. The CDR3 sequence is 17 residues long. The CDR3 loop is CASRNQGLGVLGKTQYF. The CDR3, as DNA: TGTGCCAGCAGGAACCAGGGGTTAGGGGTTCTCGGAAAGACCCAGTACTTC.